This T cell receptor (beta chain) was obtained from a study of blood T cell repertoires in COVID-19. In the original processing: By means of reference gene primer amplification, nucleated cell counts were estimated. Some clones are missing from TCRdb's copy, which holds only in-frame ones; the method was immunoSEQ multiplex PCR. That table gives V, J and clone size, and the DNA gave D and trimming. In the table there are 70,000 or so clones, approximately 80% of which are singletons. The CDR3 spans 17 residues. V gave up 2 bases and J gave up 2 bases, with 18 bases separating them. Per germline, CDR1 SGHAT and CDR2 FQNNGV.

The source material was peripheral blood. The sequence derives from a man aged 50 to 60 with COVID-19, enrolled during active disease. V usage is TRBV11-2 and J usage is TRBJ2-5, with a possible D match to TRBD2 (7 bases). The CDR3 region is CASSLLGGVGGQETQYF. For the CDR3, the DNA is TGTGCCAGCAGCTTATTAGGGGGGGTCGGCGGACAAGAGACCCAGTACTTC.